This T cell receptor (beta chain) was found in a study of blood T cell repertoires in COVID-19. Across the study: COVID-19 samples, acute and convalescent, were from the United States, Italy and Spain.

The Seattle patients joined while their infection was active and were tracked longitudinally afterward. The data were produced by immunoSEQ multiplex PCR, yet TCRdb's version contains in-frame clones alone and is incomplete. This table holds roughly 250,000 clones, roughly 91% found once. The receptor was isolated from a man aged 25 to 40 with COVID-19, enrolled during active disease. Sequencing input: peripheral blood.

The CDR3, as DNA: TGTGCCAGCAGTGGAGGTATAGCGGGGGGCCATCAAGAGACCCAGTACTTC. Protein product: CASSGGIAGGHQETQYF. The rearrangement uses TRBV2 and TRBJ2-5; the match to TRBD2 covers 10 bases. This CDR3 has 17 residues. CDR1 is SNHLY and CDR2 is FYNNEI in the germline V gene. Trimming at V came to 4 bases and at J to 2 bases, leaving 10 bases not matched to a gene.